A single sample gave rise to the 8 T cell receptor beta chains below, sequenced in a study of human T cells and chemical hapten exposure. Indicated time point: pre-sensitization, week 0. Treatment meaning: therapeutic diphenylcyclopropenone sensitization with weekly scalp DPC. TCRdb re-analysed the RACE reads in MiXCR, keeping a single row per CDR3 protein. The sample contains 55,000 to 75,000 distinct CDR3 sequences, about 7% of which appear only once. The sequencing here drew on whole blood, taken in connection with sensitization to the hapten diphenylcyclopropenone (DPC). These receptors originate from a woman younger than 45 with alopecia areata. Some clones in this sample may be carry-over from other donors' samples.

This chain joins TRBV24-1 and TRBJ2-7, with 7 bases identical to TRBD2. The CDR3 covers 11 residues. Germline lookup yields CDR1 KGHDR and CDR2 SFDVKD. Trimming at V came to 6 bases and at J to 12 bases, leaving 7 bases not matched to a gene. CDR3 DNA sequence: TGTGCCACCAGTCCGCGGGGGATTCGGTACTTC. Protein sequence: CATSPRGIRYF.

This clonotype was detected many times. This chain uses TRBV7-9 with TRBJ1-4; 11 nucleotides agree with TRBD1. The CDR3 totals 16 residues. Trimming took 5 bases from V and 6 from J; bases not matched to a gene: 8. Per the germline V gene, CDR1 is SEHNR and CDR2 is FQNEAQ (reference sequence). CDR3 nucleotides: TGTGCCAGCAGCCACCTAGGACAGGGGGCGGATGAAAAACTGTTTTTT. Translating gives CASSHLGQGADEKLFF.

This clonotype was counted ten times or more. The rearrangement uses TRBV5-1 and TRBJ2-3, with 8 bases identical to TRBD1. The germline V gene has CDR1 SGHRS and CDR2 YFSETQ. The V and J ends lost 1 base and 3 bases, in that order; junction bases with no gene match: 4. The CDR3 sequence is 15 residues long. CDR3 nucleotides: TGCGCCAGCAGCTTGCGGGGACAGGTTACAGATACGCAGTATTTT. Its protein is CASSLRGQVTDTQYF.

This clonotype was picked up many times. CDR3 coding DNA: TGTGCCAGCAGCTTAGATGGCAGGCAGGGCTACACCTTC. As protein: CASSLDGRQGYTF. The chain employs TRBV11-2 and TRBJ1-2; D ambiguous. This CDR3 is built from 13 residues. Trimming took off 0 bases at V and 8 bases at J, with 10 bases between the two ends. Germline V CDR1 and CDR2: SGHAT, FQNNGV.

The genes are TRBV4-1 and TRBJ2-5; TRBD2 aligns across 12 bases. In germline, CDR1 is MGHRA, CDR2 YSYEKL. This CDR3 is 16 amino acids long. With V trimmed by 1 base and J by 7 bases, 7 bases remained unmatched. CDR3 in amino acids: CASSQGLAGVKVTQYF. CDR3 sequence (DNA): TGCGCCAGCAGCCAAGGACTAGCGGGGGTGAAAGTGACCCAGTACTTC.

The V and J genes are TRBV7-8 and TRBJ1-1; a weak D match, TRBD1 (5 bases). V was shortened by 5 bases and J by 3 bases, with 16 bases between the two germline ends. This CDR3 comprises 15 residues. Germline loops: CDR1 SGHVS, CDR2 FQNEAQ. CDR3 DNA: TGTGCCAGCAGCCAGAAGAACAGGCGATACACTGAAGCTTTCTTT. Its translation is CASSQKNRRYTEAFF.

A single count supports this clonotype. A much larger clonotype is one base distant, so this may be a read error. This chain uses TRBV14 with TRBJ2-7, with D possibly being TRBD1 (5 bases). CDR1 is SGHDN, CDR2 FVKESK, per germline. The CDR3 totals 13 residues. The CDR3 region is CVSSQDFRTIVYF. The DNA for the CDR3 is TGTGTCAGCAGCCAAGATTTTAGGACAATAGTGTACTTC.

This clonotype was seen repeatedly, ten times or more. The chain joins TRBV6-2 or TRBV6-3 to TRBJ1-5; D not certain. Germline CDR1 and CDR2: MNHEY and SVGEGT. The CDR3 runs to 15 residues. The V end lost 6 bases, the J end lost 0 bases, and 12 bases lay between the germline ends. CDR3 coding DNA: TGTGCCAGCAGCATGAGAGGAGATAGCAATCAGCCCCAGCATTTT. It encodes CASSMRGDSNQPQHF.